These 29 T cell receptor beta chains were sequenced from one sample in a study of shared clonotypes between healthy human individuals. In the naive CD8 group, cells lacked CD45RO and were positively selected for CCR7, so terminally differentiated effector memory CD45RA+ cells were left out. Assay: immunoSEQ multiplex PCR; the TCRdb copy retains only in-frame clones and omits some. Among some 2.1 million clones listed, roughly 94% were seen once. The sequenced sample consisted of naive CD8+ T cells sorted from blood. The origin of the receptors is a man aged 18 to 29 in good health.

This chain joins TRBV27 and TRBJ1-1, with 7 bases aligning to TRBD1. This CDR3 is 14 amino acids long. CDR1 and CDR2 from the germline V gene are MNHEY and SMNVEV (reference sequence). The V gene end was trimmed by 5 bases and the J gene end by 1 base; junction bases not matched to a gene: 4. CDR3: CASSPTGWNTEAFF. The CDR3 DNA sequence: TGTGCCAGCAGTCCGACAGGGTGGAACACTGAAGCTTTCTTT.

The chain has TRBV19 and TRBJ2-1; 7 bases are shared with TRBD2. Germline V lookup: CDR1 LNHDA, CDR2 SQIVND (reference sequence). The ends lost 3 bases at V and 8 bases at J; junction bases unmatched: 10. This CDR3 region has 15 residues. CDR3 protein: CASSISGGGFYEQFF. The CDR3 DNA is TGTGCCAGTAGTATCTCCGGGGGAGGGTTTTATGAGCAGTTCTTC.

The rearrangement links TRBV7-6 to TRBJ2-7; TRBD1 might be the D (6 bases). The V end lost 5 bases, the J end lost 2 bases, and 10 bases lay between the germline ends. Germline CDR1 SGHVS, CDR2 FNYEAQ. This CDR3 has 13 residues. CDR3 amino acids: CASSLRDTYEQYF. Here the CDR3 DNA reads TGTGCCAGCAGCCTAAGGGACACCTACGAGCAGTACTTC.

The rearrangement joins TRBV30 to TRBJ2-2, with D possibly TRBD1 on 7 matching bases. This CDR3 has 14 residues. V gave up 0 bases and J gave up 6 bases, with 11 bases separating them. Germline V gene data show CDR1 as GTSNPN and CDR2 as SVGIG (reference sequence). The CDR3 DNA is TGTGCCTGGAGTGTAGGAGGGACAGCCGGGGAGCTGTTTTTT. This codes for CAWSVGGTAGELFF.

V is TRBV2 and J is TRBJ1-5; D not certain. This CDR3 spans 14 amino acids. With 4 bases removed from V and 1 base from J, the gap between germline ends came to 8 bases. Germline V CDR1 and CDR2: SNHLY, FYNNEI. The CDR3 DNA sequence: TGTGCCAGCAGTGGAGAAGTGAGCAATCAGCCCCAGCATTTT. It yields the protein CASSGEVSNQPQHF.

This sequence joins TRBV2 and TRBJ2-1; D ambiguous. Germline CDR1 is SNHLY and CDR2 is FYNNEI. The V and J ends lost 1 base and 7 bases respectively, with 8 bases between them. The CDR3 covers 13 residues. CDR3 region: CASSEVANNEQFF. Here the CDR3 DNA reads TGTGCCAGCAGTGAAGTGGCAAATAATGAGCAGTTCTTC.

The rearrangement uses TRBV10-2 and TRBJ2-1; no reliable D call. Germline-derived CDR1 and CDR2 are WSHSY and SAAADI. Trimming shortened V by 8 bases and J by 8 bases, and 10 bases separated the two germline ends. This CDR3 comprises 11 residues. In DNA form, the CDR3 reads TGCGCCAGCCGTTATACCTATGAGCAGTTCTTC. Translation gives CASRYTYEQFF.

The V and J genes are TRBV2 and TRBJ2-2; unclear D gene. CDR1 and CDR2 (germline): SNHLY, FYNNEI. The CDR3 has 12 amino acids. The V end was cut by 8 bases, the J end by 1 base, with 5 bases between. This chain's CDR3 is CASGLNTGELFF. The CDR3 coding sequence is TGTGCCAGCGGGCTGAACACCGGGGAGCTGTTTTTT.

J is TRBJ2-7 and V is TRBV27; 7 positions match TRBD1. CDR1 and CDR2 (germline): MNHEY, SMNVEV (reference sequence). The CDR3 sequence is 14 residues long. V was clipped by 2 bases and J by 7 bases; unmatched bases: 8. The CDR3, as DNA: TGTGCCAGCAGTTTAGGGACAGCCTTTATTGAGCAGTACTTC. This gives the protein CASSLGTAFIEQYF.

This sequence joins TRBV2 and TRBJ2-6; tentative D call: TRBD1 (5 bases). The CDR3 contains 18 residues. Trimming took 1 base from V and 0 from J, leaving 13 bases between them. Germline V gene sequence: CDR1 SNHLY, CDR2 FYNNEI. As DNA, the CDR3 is TGTGCCAGCAGTGAAGAAGCAGGGATCTTCTCTGGGGCCAACGTCCTGACTTTC. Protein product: CASSEEAGIFSGANVLTF.

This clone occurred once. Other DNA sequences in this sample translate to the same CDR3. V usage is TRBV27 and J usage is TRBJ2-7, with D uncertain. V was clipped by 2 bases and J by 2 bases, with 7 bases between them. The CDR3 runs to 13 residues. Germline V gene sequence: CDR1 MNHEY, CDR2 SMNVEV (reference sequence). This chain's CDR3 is CASSLGGTYEQYF. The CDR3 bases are TGTGCCAGCAGTTTAGGCGGAACCTACGAGCAGTACTTC.

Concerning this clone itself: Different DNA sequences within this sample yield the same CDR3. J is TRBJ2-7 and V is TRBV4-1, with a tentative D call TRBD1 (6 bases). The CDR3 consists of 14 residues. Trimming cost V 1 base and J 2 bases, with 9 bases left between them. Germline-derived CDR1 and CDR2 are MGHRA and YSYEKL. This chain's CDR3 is CASSQVPGAYEQYF. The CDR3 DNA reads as TGCGCCAGCAGCCAAGTTCCAGGGGCCTACGAGCAGTACTTC.

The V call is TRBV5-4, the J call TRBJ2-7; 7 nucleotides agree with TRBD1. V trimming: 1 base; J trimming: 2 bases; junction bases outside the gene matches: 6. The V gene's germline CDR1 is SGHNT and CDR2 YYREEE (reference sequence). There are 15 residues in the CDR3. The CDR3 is CASSLKGALPYEQYF. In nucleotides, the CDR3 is TGTGCCAGCAGCTTGAAGGGGGCCCTTCCCTACGAGCAGTACTTC.

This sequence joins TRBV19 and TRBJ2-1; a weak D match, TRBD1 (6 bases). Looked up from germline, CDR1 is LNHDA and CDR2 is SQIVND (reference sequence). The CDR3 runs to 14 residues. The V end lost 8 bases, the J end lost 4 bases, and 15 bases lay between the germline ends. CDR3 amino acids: CASRTGTPYNEQFF. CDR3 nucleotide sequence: TGTGCCAGTCGGACCGGGACACCTTACAATGAGCAGTTCTTC.

In nucleotides, the CDR3 is TGTGCCACCAGGAGGGGGCACCTTAATTCACCCCTCCACTTT. Encoded protein: CATRRGHLNSPLHF. The chain combines TRBV5-6 with TRBJ1-6, with 7 bases identical to TRBD1. Unmatched junction bases numbered 9, after V lost 9 bases and J lost 6 bases. The CDR3 is 14 residues long. The germline V gene has CDR1 SGHDT and CDR2 YYEEEE.

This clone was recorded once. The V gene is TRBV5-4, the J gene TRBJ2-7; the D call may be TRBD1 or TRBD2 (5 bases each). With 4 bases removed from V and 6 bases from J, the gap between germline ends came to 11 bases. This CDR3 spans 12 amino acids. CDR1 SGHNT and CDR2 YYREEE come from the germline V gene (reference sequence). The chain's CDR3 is CASSQRGAEQYF. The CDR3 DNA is TGTGCCAGCAGCCAGAGGGGAGCCGAGCAGTACTTC.

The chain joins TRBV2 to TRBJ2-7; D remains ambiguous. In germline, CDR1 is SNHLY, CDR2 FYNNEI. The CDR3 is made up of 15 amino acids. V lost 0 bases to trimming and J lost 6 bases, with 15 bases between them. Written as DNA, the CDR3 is TGTGCCAGCAGTGAAGCGCGGCTAGAAATCGGCGAGCAGTACTTC. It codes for CASSEARLEIGEQYF.

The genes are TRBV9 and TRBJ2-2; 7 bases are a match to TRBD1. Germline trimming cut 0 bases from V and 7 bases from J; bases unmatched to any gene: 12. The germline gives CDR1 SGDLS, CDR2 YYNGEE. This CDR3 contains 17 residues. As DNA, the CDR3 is TGTGCCAGCAGCGTAGAGGGACAGCGGCGGAGTGGCGGGGAGCTGTTTTTT. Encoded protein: CASSVEGQRRSGGELFF.

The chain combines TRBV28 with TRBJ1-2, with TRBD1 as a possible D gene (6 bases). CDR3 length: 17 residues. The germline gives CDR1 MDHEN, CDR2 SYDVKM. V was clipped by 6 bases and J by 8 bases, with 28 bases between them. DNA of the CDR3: TGTGCCAGCAGGTCCCGCAACATCGGCAGGGACATCAAGGGCTACACCTTC. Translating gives CASRSRNIGRDIKGYTF.

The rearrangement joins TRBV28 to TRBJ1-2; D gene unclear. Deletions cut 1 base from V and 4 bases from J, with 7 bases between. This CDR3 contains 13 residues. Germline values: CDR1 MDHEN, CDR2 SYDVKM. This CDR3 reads CASSLLGSYGYTF. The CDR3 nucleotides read TGTGCCAGCAGTTTATTAGGGTCCTATGGCTACACCTTC.

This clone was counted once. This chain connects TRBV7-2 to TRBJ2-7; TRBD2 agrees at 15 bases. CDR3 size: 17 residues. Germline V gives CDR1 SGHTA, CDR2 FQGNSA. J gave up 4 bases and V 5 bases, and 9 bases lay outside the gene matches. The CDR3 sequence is CASSQNGLAGGFYEQYF. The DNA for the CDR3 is TGTGCCAGCAGCCAAAATGGACTAGCGGGAGGGTTTTACGAGCAGTACTTC.

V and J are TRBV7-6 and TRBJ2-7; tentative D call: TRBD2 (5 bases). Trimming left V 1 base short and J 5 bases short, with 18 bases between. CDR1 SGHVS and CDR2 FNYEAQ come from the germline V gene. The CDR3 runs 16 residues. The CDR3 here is CASSLDLSGRWNEQYF. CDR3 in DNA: TGTGCCAGCAGCTTAGATCTGAGCGGCCGATGGAACGAGCAGTACTTC.

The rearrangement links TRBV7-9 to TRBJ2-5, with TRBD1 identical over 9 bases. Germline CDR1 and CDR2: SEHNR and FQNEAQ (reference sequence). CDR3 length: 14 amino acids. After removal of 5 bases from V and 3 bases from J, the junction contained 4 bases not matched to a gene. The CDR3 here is CASSPRDREETQYF. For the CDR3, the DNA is TGTGCCAGCAGCCCCCGGGACAGGGAAGAGACCCAGTACTTC.

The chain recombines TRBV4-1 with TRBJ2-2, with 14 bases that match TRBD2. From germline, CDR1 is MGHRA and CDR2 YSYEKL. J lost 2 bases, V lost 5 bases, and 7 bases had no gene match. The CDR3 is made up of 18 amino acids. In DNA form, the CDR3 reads TGCGCCAGCAGCTTTCGGACTAGCGGGGGGTCCAACACCGGGGAGCTGTTTTTT. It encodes CASSFRTSGGSNTGELFF.

CDR3: CSVEGRGNGPVGEGYTF. For the CDR3, the DNA is TGCAGCGTTGAAGGGAGGGGGAATGGCCCGGTAGGCGAGGGCTACACCTTC. The rearrangement links TRBV29-1 to TRBJ1-2, with D possibly matching TRBD1 (6 bases). V lost 1 base and J 8 bases, leaving 26 bases between the germline ends. Germline values: CDR1 SQVTM, CDR2 ANQGSEA. CDR3 size: 17 residues.

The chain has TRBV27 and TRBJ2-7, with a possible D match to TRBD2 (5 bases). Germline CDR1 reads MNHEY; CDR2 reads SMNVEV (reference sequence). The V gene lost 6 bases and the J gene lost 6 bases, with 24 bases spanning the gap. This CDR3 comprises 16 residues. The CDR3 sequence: CASRLSNEGGLGEQYF. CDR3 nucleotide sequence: TGTGCCAGCAGACTCTCCAATGAGGGTGGCTTAGGCGAGCAGTACTTC.

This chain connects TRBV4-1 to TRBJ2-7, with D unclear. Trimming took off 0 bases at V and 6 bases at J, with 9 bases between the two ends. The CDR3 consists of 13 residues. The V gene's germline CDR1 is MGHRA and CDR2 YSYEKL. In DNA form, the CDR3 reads TGCGCCAGCAGCCAAGATCAGGTTGGCGAGCAGTACTTC. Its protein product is CASSQDQVGEQYF.

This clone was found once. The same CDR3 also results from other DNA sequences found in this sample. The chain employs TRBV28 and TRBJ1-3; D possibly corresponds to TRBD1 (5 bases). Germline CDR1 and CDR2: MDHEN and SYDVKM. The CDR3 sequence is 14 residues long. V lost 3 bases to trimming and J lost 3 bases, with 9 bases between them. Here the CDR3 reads CASSFQGFGNTIYF. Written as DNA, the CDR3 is TGTGCCAGCAGTTTCCAGGGTTTTGGAAACACCATATATTTT.

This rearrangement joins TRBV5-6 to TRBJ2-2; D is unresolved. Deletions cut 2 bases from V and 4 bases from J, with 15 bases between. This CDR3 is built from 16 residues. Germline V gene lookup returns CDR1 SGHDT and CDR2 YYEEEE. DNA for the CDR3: TGTGCCAGCAGCTTCGTTGAGTCGGCTTTCACCGGGGAGCTGTTTTTT. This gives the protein CASSFVESAFTGELFF.